This TCR beta chain was observed in a study of blood T cell repertoires in COVID-19. The V and J ends lost 1 base and 2 bases respectively, with 12 bases between them. Germline CDR1 SGHRS, CDR2 YFSETQ. This CDR3 is 15 amino acids long. In the source study's methods: Quantification of nucleated cells was approximated via reference gene primer amplification. Profiled with immunoSEQ multiplex PCR; TCRdb holds only in-frame clones, not every one. That table furnishes V, J and clone size, whereas the DNA furnished D and trimming. The data contain a few hundred thousand clones, 85% of them seen just once; the ten biggest clones take up 2.5% to 3%.

V usage is TRBV5-1 and J usage is TRBJ1-1; D is perhaps TRBD1 (6 bases). The sequence was obtained from a woman aged 45-65 years who had recovered from COVID-19. The material sequenced was PBMCs or T cells enriched from blood (not recorded which). CDR3 sequence: CASSLLLQGNTEAFF. CDR3 nucleotide sequence: TGCGCCAGCAGCTTGCTCTTACAGGGCAACACTGAAGCTTTCTTT.